This is a list of T cell receptor beta chains from one sample in a study of T cell responses to AZD1222 COVID-19 vaccine. The protocol was immunoSEQ multiplex PCR, while the TCRdb copy is restricted to in-frame clones and leaves out a portion. The table has roughly 86,000 clones, roughly 85% seen once. The sample consisted of peripheral blood, taken 28 days after the second AZD1222 dose. Receptor source: an adult who received the AZD1222 COVID-19 vaccine. Both conserved end residues are part of each CDR3. D genes are given only for firm matches. Expanded clones are given a class, and other clones once, few, many or no size at all.

abundance,d_gene,v_gene,j_gene,CDR3aa,CDR3nt
once,-,TRBV2,TRBJ2-1,CASSTDTNEQFF,TGTGCCAGCAGCACCGACACCAATGAGCAGTTCTTC
-,-,TRBV2,TRBJ1-1,CASSGGSSFEAFF,TGTGCCAGCAGTGGAGGGTCGTCCTTTGAAGCTTTCTTT
-,-,TRBV7-6,TRBJ2-3,CASTLGGRGSDTQYF,TGTGCCAGCACCCTAGGGGGGAGGGGTTCAGATACGCAGTATTTT
-,-,TRBV2,TRBJ2-1,CASSIMGEQFF,TGTGCCAGCAGCATTATGGGCGAACAGTTCTTC
-,TRBD2,TRBV9,TRBJ2-5,CASSPGLAGGPETQYF,TGTGCCAGCAGCCCGGGACTAGCGGGAGGCCCAGAGACCCAGTACTTC
once,-,TRBV27,TRBJ2-7,CASSFFTDRPYEQYF,TGTGCCAGCAGTTTCTTCACAGACAGGCCCTACGAGCAGTACTTC
-,-,TRBV3-1/TRBV3-2,TRBJ2-3,CASSQDPLDGLGTDTQYF,TGTGCCAGCAGCCAAGACCCCCTGGACGGCCTCGGGACAGATACGCAGTATTTT
-,-,TRBV7-9,TRBJ2-7,CASSLDRSYEQYF,TGTGCCAGCAGCTTAGACCGATCCTACGAGCAGTACTTC
-,-,TRBV5-8,TRBJ2-5,CASSLGGSLIGPQSKETQYF,TGTGCCAGCAGCTTGGGGGGCAGTCTTATTGGGCCCCAAAGTAAAGAGACCCAGTACTTC
-,-,TRBV10-3,TRBJ2-7,CAISESGGIGEQYF,TGTGCCATCAGTGAGTCTGGGGGGATCGGCGAGCAGTACTTC
-,-,TRBV5-1,TRBJ2-2,CASSWTNANTGELFF,TGCGCCAGCAGCTGGACTAACGCGAACACCGGGGAGCTGTTTTTT
once,-,TRBV4-1,TRBJ1-5,CASSQAPEARFGQPQHF,TGCGCCAGCAGCCAAGCCCCAGAAGCTAGATTTGGTCAGCCCCAGCATTTT
-,TRBD1,TRBV12-3/TRBV12-4,TRBJ2-2,CASTRQGSGELFF,TGTGCCAGCACCAGACAGGGCTCCGGGGAGCTGTTTTTT
-,TRBD2,TRBV7-2,TRBJ2-3,CASSLGEGFDTQYF,TGTGCCAGCAGCCTGGGGGAGGGGTTTGATACGCAGTATTTT
-,TRBD2,TRBV30,TRBJ2-3,CAWSPLAGGKYF,TGTGCCTGGAGTCCTCTGGCGGGAGGGAAGTATTTT
-,TRBD1,TRBV6-6,TRBJ2-3,CASSYSGGYGTDTQYF,TGTGCCAGCAGTTATTCAGGGGGCTATGGCACAGATACGCAGTATTTT
-,TRBD2,TRBV5-1,TRBJ2-3,CASMLQRGSTDTQYF,TGCGCCAGCATGCTACAGCGGGGGAGCACAGATACGCAGTATTTT
-,-,TRBV18,TRBJ2-1,CASSPSETYYNEQFF,TGTGCCAGCTCACCCTCGGAGACTTACTACAATGAGCAGTTCTTC
-,-,TRBV30,TRBJ2-7,CAWSVLNSYEQYF,TGTGCCTGGAGTGTACTAAACTCCTACGAGCAGTACTTC
-,-,TRBV2,TRBJ1-2,CASSDRRDDYGYTF,TGTGCCAGCAGTGATCGCAGGGACGACTATGGCTACACCTTC
-,-,TRBV28,TRBJ2-7,CASSLVIGEMGQETKYYEQYF,TGTGCCAGCAGTTTAGTGATTGGCGAGATGGGCCAAGAGACTAAATATTACGAGCAGTACTTC
-,-,TRBV27,TRBJ2-6,CASTIPGANVLTF,TGTGCCAGCACCATCCCTGGGGCCAACGTCCTGACTTTC
-,-,TRBV3-1/TRBV3-2,TRBJ1-2,CASSQGGHGYTF,TGTGCCAGCAGCCAAGGAGGGCATGGCTACACCTTC
-,-,TRBV18,TRBJ1-1,CASSPGGNTEAFF,TGTGCCAGCTCACCGGGGGGGAACACTGAAGCTTTCTTT
-,-,TRBV7-9,TRBJ1-4,CASSHYTWTDNEKLFF,TGTGCCAGCAGCCACTACACCTGGACTGATAATGAAAAACTGTTTTTT
-,TRBD1,TRBV27,TRBJ2-1,CASSYQGALYNEQFF,TGTGCCAGCAGTTACCAGGGGGCGCTTTACAATGAGCAGTTCTTC
-,-,TRBV9,TRBJ2-7,CASSVGARGLGAYEQYF,TGTGCCAGCAGCGTAGGGGCCCGGGGGCTGGGGGCCTACGAGCAGTACTTC
-,-,TRBV7-3,TRBJ1-2,CASSVMPGPGDYGYTF,TGTGCCAGCAGCGTCATGCCGGGCCCAGGGGACTATGGCTACACCTTC
-,-,TRBV18,TRBJ2-5,CASSPNTGRGEETQYF,TGTGCCAGCTCACCGAACACAGGGAGGGGGGAAGAGACCCAGTACTTC
-,-,TRBV4-2,TRBJ1-6,CASSQDAGVDSPLHF,TGTGCCAGCAGCCAAGATGCGGGGGTGGATTCACCCCTCCACTTT
-,TRBD1,TRBV5-1,TRBJ1-4,CASSPDRANEKLFF,TGCGCCAGCAGCCCAGACAGGGCAAATGAAAAACTGTTTTTT
-,-,TRBV5-1,TRBJ2-7,CASSPDGQRGTSGEQYF,TGCGCCAGCAGCCCGGACGGACAGCGCGGAACTTCCGGCGAGCAGTACTTC